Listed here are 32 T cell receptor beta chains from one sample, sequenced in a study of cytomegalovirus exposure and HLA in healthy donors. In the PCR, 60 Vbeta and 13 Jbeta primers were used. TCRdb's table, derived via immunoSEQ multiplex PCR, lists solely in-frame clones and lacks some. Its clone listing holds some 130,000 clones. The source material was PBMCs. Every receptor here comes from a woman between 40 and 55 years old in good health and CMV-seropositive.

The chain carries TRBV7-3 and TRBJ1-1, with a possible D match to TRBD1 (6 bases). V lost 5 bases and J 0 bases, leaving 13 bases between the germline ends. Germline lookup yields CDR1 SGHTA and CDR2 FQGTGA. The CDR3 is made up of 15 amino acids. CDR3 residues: CASSPLGAMNTEAFF. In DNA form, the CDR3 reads TGTGCCAGCAGCCCCCTGGGGGCAATGAACACTGAAGCTTTCTTT.

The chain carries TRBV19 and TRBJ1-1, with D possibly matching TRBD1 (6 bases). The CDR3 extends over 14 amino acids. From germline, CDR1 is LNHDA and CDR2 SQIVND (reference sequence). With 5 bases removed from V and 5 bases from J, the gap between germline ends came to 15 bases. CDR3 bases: TGTGCCAGTAGTTCTCTCGCAGGGGAGACTGAAGCTTTCTTT. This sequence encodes CASSSLAGETEAFF.

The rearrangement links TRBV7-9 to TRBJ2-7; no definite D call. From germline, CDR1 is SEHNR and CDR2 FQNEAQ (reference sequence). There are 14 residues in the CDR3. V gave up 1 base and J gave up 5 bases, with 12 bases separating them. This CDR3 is CASSLVGGVNEQYF. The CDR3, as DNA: TGTGCCAGCAGCTTAGTTGGCGGCGTAAACGAGCAGTACTTC. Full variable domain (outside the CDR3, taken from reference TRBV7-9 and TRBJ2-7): DTGVSQNPRHKITKRGQNVTFRCDPISEHNRLYWYRQTLGQGPEFLTYFQNEAQLEKSRLLSDRFSAERPKGSFSTLEIQRTEQGDSAMYLCASSLVGGVNEQYFGPGTRLTVT.

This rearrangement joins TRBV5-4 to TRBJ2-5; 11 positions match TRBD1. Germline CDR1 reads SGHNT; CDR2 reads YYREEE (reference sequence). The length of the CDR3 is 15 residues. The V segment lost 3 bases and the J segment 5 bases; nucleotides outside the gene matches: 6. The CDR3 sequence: CASSWTGGEWETQYF. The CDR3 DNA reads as TGTGCCAGCAGCTGGACAGGGGGCGAATGGGAGACCCAGTACTTC.

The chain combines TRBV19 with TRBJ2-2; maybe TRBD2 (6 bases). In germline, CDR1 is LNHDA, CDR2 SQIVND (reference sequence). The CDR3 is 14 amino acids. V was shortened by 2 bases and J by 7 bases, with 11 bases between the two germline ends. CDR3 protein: CASSIRGDGGELFF. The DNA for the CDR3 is TGTGCCAGTAGTATACGCGGGGATGGCGGGGAGCTGTTTTTT.

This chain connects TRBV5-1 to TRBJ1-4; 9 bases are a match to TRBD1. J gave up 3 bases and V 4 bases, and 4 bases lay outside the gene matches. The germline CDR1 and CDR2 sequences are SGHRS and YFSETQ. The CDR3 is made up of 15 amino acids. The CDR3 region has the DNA TGCGCCAGCAGCAAACGGACAGGGGCTAATGAAAAACTGTTTTTT. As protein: CASSKRTGANEKLFF.

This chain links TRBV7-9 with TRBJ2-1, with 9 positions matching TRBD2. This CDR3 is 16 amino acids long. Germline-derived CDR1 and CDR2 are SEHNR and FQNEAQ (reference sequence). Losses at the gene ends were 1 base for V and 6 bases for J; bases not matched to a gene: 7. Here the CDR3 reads CASSLVRTSVTNEQFF. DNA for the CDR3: TGTGCCAGCAGCTTAGTCCGGACTAGCGTCACCAATGAGCAGTTCTTC.

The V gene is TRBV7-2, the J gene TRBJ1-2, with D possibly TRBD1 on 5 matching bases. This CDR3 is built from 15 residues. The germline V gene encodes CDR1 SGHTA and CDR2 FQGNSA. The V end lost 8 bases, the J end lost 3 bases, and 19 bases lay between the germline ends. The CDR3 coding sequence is TGTGCCAGCTCGGACGGGGTGGCGGGGCACTATGGCTACACCTTC. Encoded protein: CASSDGVAGHYGYTF.

The CDR3 nucleotides are TGCGCCAGCAGCGGAAGGACGACTAAGAACACTGAAGCTTTCTTT. Protein product: CASSGRTTKNTEAFF. The gene calls are TRBV5-1 and TRBJ1-1; unclear D gene. This CDR3 region has 15 residues. V lost 4 bases and J 1 base, leaving 14 bases between the germline ends. CDR1 is SGHRS and CDR2 is YFSETQ in the germline V gene.

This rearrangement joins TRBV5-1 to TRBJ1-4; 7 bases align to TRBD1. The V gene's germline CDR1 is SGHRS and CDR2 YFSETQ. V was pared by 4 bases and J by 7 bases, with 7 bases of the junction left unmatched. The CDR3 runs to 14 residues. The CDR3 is CASSRGGVSEKLFF. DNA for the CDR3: TGCGCCAGCAGCAGAGGGGGCGTAAGTGAAAAACTGTTTTTT. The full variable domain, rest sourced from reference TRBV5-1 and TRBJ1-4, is KAGVTQTPRYLIKTRGQQVTLSCSPISGHRSVSWYQQTPGQGLQFLFEYFSETQRNKGNFPGRFSGRQFSNSRSEMNVSTLELGDSALYLCASSRGGVSEKLFFGSGTQLSVL.

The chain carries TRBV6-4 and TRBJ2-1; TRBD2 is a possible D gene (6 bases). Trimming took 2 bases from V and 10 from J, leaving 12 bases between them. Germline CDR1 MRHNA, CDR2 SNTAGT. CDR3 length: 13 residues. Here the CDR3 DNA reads TGTGCCAGCAGTGACCGGGCGGGAAGCGAGCAGTTCTTC. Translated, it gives CASSDRAGSEQFF.

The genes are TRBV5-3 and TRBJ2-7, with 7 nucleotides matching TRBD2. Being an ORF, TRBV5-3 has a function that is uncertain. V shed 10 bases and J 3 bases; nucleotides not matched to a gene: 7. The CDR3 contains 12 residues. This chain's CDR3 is CACTSASYEQYF. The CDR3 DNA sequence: TGTGCCTGTACTAGCGCTAGCTACGAGCAGTACTTC.

The DNA of the CDR3 is TGTGCCAGCAGAGGGACAGGGAGAGACGAGCAGTACTTC. Its protein product is CASRGTGRDEQYF. The chain has TRBV7-3 and TRBJ2-7, with 9 bases aligning to TRBD1. Germline-derived CDR1 and CDR2 are SGHTA and FQGTGA. With V trimmed by 6 bases and J by 5 bases, 5 bases remained unmatched. The CDR3 sequence is 13 residues long.

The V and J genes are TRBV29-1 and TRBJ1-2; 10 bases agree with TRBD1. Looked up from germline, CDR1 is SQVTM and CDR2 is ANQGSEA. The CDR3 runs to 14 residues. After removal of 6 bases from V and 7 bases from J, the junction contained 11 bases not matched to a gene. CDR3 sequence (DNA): TGCAGCGTCGCCATAGCGACAGGGGGCGGTGGCTACACCTTC. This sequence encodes CSVAIATGGGGYTF.

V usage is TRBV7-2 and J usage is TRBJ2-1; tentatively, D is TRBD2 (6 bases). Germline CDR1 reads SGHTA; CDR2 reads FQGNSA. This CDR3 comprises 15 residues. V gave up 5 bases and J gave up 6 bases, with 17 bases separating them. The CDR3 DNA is TGTGCCAGCAGCGGTGTGCCGGGAGTGATCAATGAGCAGTTCTTC. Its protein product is CASSGVPGVINEQFF.

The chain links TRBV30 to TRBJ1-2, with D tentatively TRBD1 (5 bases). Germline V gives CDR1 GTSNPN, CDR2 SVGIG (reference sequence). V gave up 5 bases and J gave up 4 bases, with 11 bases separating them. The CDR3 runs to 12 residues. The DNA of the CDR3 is TGTGCCTGGGAAGATAGGGGCTATGGCTACACCTTC. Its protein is CAWEDRGYGYTF. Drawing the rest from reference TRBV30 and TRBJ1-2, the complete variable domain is SQTIHQWPATLVQPVGSPLSLECTVEGTSNPNLYWYRQAAGRGLQLLFYSVGIGQISSEVPQNLSASRPQDRQFILSSKKLLLSDSGFYLCAWEDRGYGYTFGSGTRLTVV.

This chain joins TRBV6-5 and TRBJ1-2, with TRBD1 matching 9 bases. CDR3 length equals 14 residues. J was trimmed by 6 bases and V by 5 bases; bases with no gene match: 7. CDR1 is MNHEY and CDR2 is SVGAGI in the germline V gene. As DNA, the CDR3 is TGTGCCAGCAGTCCGATGGGACAGGGCCATGGCTACACCTTC. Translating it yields CASSPMGQGHGYTF.

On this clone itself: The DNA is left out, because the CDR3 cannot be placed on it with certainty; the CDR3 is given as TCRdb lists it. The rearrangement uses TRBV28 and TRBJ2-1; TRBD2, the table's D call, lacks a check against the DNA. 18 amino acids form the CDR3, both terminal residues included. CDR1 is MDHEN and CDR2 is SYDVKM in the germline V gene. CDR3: CASSPLWEAGGSYNEQFF.

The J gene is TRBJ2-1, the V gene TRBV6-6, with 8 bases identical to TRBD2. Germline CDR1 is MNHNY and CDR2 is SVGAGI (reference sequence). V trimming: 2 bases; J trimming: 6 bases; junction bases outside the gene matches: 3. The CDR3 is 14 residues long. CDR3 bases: TGTGCCAGCAGTTACCCAGCGGGAGTCAATGAGCAGTTCTTC. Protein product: CASSYPAGVNEQFF.

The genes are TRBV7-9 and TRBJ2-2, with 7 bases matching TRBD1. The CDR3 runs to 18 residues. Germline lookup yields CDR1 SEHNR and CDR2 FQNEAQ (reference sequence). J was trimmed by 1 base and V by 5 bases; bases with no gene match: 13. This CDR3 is CASSPVVLYRGNTGELFF. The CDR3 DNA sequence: TGTGCCAGCAGCCCGGTGGTTCTCTACAGGGGGAACACCGGGGAGCTGTTTTTT. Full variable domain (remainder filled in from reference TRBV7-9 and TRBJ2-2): DTGVSQNPRHKITKRGQNVTFRCDPISEHNRLYWYRQTLGQGPEFLTYFQNEAQLEKSRLLSDRFSAERPKGSFSTLEIQRTEQGDSAMYLCASSPVVLYRGNTGELFFGEGSRLTVL.

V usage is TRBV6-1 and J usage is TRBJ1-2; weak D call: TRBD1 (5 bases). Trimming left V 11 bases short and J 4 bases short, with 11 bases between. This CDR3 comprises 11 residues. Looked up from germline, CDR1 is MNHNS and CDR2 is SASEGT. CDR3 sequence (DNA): TGTGCCGGGGGGGGTATCTATGGCTACACCTTC. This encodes CAGGGIYGYTF.

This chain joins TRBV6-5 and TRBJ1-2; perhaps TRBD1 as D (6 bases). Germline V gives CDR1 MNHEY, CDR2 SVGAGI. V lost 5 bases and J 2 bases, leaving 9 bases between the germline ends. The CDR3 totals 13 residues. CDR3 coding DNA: TGTGCCAGCAGTCTCCAGGGGAACTATGGCTACACCTTC. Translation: CASSLQGNYGYTF.

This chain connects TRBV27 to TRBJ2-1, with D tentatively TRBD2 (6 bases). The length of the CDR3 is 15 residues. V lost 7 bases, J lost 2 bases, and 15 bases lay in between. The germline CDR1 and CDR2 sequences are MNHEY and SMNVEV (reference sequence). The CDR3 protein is CASTEIGTPYNEQFF. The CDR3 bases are TGTGCCAGCACCGAGATCGGGACTCCCTACAATGAGCAGTTCTTC.

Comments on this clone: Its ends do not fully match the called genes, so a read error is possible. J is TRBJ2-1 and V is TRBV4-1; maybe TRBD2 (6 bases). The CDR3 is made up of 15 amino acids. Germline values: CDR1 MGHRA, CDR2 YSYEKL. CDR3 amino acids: CASSQDTRGAGPSLF. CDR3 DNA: TGCGCCAGCAGCCAAGATACGCGGGGCGCGGGACCCAGTCTCTTC.

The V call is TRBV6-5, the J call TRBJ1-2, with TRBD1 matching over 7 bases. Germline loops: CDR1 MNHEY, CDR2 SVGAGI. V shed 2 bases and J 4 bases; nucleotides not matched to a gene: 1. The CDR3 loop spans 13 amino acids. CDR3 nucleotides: TGTGCCAGCAGTTACAGGACAGGCTATGGCTACACCTTC. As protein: CASSYRTGYGYTF.

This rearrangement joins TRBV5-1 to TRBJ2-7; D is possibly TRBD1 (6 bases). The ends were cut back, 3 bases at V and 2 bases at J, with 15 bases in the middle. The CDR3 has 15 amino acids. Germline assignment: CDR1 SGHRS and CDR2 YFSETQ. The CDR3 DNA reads TGCGCCAGCAGCTCGGTGACAGGCACCACCTACGAGCAGTACTTC. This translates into CASSSVTGTTYEQYF.

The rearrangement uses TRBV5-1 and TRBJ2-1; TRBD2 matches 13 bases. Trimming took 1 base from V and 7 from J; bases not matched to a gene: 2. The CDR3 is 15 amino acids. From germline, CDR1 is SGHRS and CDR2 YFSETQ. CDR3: CASSLRTSGRNEQFF. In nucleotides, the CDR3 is TGCGCCAGCAGCTTGCGGACTAGCGGGAGAAATGAGCAGTTCTTC.

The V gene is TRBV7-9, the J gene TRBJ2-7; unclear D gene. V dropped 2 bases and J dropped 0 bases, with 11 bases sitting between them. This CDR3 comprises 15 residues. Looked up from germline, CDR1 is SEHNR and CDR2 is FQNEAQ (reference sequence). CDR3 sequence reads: CASSLRQGSSYEQYF. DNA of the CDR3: TGTGCCAGCAGCTTACGACAAGGCAGCTCCTACGAGCAGTACTTC.

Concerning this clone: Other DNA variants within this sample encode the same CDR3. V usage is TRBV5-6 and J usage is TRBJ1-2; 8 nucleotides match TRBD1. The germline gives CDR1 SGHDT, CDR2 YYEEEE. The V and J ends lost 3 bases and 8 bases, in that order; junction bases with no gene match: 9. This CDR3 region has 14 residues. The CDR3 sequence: CASSYGQGKDGYTF. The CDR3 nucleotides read TGTGCCAGCAGCTACGGACAGGGAAAGGACGGCTACACCTTC. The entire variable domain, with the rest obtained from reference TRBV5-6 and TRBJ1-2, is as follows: DAGVTQSPTHLIKTRGQQVTLRCSPKSGHDTVSWYQQALGQGPQFIFQYYEEEERQRGNFPDRFSGHQFPNYSSELNVNALLLGDSALYLCASSYGQGKDGYTFGSGTRLTVV.

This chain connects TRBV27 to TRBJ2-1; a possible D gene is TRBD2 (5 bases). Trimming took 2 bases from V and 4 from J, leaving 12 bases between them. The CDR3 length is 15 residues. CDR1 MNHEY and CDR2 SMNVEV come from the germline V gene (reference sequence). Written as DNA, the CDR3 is TGTGCCAGCAGTTTAGGGAGATCTAGATACAATGAGCAGTTCTTC. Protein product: CASSLGRSRYNEQFF.

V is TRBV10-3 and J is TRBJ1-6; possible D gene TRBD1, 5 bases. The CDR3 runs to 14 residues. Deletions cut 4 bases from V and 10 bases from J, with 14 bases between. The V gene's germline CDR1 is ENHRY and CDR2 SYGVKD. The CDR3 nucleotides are TGTGCCATCAGTGTTACAGGTTTAGAGTCACCCCTCCACTTT. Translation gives CAISVTGLESPLHF.

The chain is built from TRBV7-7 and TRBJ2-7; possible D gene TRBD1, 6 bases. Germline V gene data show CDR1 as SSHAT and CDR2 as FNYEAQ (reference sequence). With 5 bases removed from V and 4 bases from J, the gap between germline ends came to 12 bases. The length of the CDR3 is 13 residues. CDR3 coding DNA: TGTGCCAGCAGCCAGGGGAGAGATTACGAGCAGTACTTC. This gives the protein CASSQGRDYEQYF.